The 28 T cell receptor beta chains reported below all come from one sample, sequenced in a study of blood T cells in healthy people across ages. The second PCR ran about 6 to 11 cycles with a sample-barcoded 5' primer and J-beta primers. TCRdb reprocessed the 5' RACE reads via MiXCR and lists one record per CDR3 protein. In the table there are around 1.5 million distinct CDR3 sequences, about 43% of which are singletons. The material sequenced was blood. The receptors come from a woman between 18 and 29 years old in good health.

Comments on this clonotype: A junction end diverges from the germline sequence, so it may reflect a read error. The chain recombines TRBV27 with TRBJ2-7; 10 bases are a match to TRBD1. Germline CDR1 is MNHEY and CDR2 is SMNVEV (reference sequence). The CDR3 has 15 residues. The CDR3 nucleotides are TGTGCCAGTAGTTTAACGGGGGACAGGGGCTACGAGCAGTACTTC. This sequence encodes CASSLTGDRGYEQYF.

The rearrangement joins TRBV20-1 to TRBJ1-5; D might be TRBD1 (6 bases). Germline CDR1 DFQATT, CDR2 SNEGSKA (reference sequence). Trimming left V 5 bases short and J 6 bases short, with 11 bases between. This CDR3 comprises 12 residues. DNA of the CDR3: TGCAGTGCTCGGGGGCAAAGTCAGCCCCAGCATTTT. Translated, it gives CSARGQSQPQHF.

The gene calls are TRBV12-3 or TRBV12-4 and TRBJ2-1; the D is unclear. This CDR3 is 13 amino acids long. Trimming cost V 3 bases and J 10 bases, with 13 bases left between them. The CDR3 sequence is CASSFKGLGEQFF. For the CDR3, the DNA is TGTGCCAGCAGTTTCAAGGGTCTAGGGGAGCAGTTCTTC.

The chain couples TRBV6-6 to TRBJ2-7; tentatively, D is TRBD1 (6 bases). The germline V gene has CDR1 MNHNY and CDR2 SVGAGI (reference sequence). This CDR3 region has 15 residues. V was shortened by 6 bases and J by 2 bases, with 17 bases between the two germline ends. The CDR3 DNA reads as TGTGCCAGCAGCCCGGACAGCCGCTATACCTACGAGCAGTACTTC. Residues: CASSPDSRYTYEQYF.

The chain links TRBV12-3 or TRBV12-4 to TRBJ1-1; 9 bases map to TRBD1. The V and J ends lost 7 bases and 0 bases, in that order; junction bases with no gene match: 15. The CDR3 has 18 residues. In DNA form, the CDR3 reads TGTGCCAGCACCTTGCGGGGACAGGGTATCTTGATGAACACTGAAGCTTTCTTT. Residues: CASTLRGQGILMNTEAFF.

The V gene is TRBV7-9, the J gene TRBJ1-5; D ambiguous. Trimming cost V 4 bases and J 6 bases, with 10 bases left between them. Germline CDR1 reads SEHNR; CDR2 reads FQNEAQ (reference sequence). CDR3 length equals 13 residues. Here the CDR3 DNA reads TGTGCCAGCAGCTCAGTAGGTGTTCAGCCCCAGCATTTT. This encodes CASSSVGVQPQHF.

The chain joins TRBV20-1 to TRBJ2-7; D is perhaps TRBD2 (6 bases). V lost 1 base and J 7 bases, leaving 14 bases between the germline ends. Germline-derived CDR1 and CDR2 are DFQATT and SNEGSKA (reference sequence). The CDR3 totals 13 residues. The CDR3 reads CSARVPGAREQYF. As DNA, the CDR3 is TGCAGTGCTAGAGTCCCGGGAGCCCGGGAGCAGTACTTC.

The chain employs TRBV27 and TRBJ1-5, with D uncertain. There are 13 residues in the CDR3. Germline V lookup: CDR1 MNHEY, CDR2 SMNVEV (reference sequence). With 3 bases removed from V and 5 bases from J, the gap between germline ends came to 8 bases. The CDR3 protein is CASSFGRHQPQHF. The CDR3 coding sequence is TGTGCCAGCAGTTTTGGCAGGCATCAGCCCCAGCATTTT.

This chain connects TRBV7-8 to TRBJ2-5; TRBD2 aligns across 9 bases. This CDR3 has 16 residues. Per germline, CDR1 SGHVS and CDR2 FQNEAQ. The ends lost 1 base at V and 11 bases at J; junction bases unmatched: 14. In DNA, the CDR3 is TGTGCCAGCAGCTTAGACGGACTAGCGTTTTACAATGAGCAGTACTTC. Residues: CASSLDGLAFYNEQYF. Full variable domain (remainder filled in from reference TRBV7-8 and TRBJ2-5): GAGVSQSPRYKVAKRGQDVALRCDPISGHVSLFWYQQALGQGPEFLTYFQNEAQLDKSGLPSDRFFAERPEGSVSTLKIQRTQQEDSAVYLCASSLDGLAFYNEQYFGPGTRLLVL.

In this sample, this clonotype turned up many times. The chain uses TRBV7-9 and TRBJ1-2; the D gene is possibly TRBD1 (5 bases). V was pared by 1 base and J by 0 bases, with 18 bases between. CDR3 size: 18 residues. CDR1 SEHNR and CDR2 FQNEAQ come from the germline V gene (reference sequence). CDR3 loop: CASSLEFTTAPANYGYTF. The CDR3 nucleotides are TGTGCCAGCAGCTTAGAGTTCACGACAGCACCAGCTAACTATGGCTACACCTTC.

The chain recombines TRBV3-1 with TRBJ1-2; D uncertain. Germline lookup yields CDR1 LGHDT and CDR2 YNNKEL (reference sequence). The V end was cut by 2 bases, the J end by 4 bases, with 11 bases between. This CDR3 comprises 14 residues. In DNA, the CDR3 is TGTGCCAGCAGCCAATGGCAGGAGGTCTATGGCTACACCTTC. It specifies CASSQWQEVYGYTF. The full variable domain, in which reference TRBV3-1 and TRBJ1-2 provide the parts outside the CDR3, is DTAVSQTPKYLVTQMGNDKSIKCEQNLGHDTMYWYKQDSKKFLKIMFSYNNKELIINETVPNRFSPKSPDKAHLNLHINSLELGDSAVYFCASSQWQEVYGYTFGSGTRLTVV.

This chain uses TRBV12-1 with TRBJ2-1; the D call in the table, TRBD2, was not verified against the DNA. The end of the DNA aligns better with TRBJ2-7, so the J call may be wrong. TRBV12-1 is termed a pseudogene. The CDR3 length is 16 residues. Written as DNA, the CDR3 is TGTGCCAGCAGCCCCGACCTTAGCGGGAGTGATAGCGAGCAGTACTTC. It yields the protein CASSPDLSGSDSEQYF.

J is TRBJ2-3 and V is TRBV7-2, with 8 bases aligning to TRBD2. The CDR3 is made up of 14 amino acids. Germline trimming cut 3 bases from V and 6 bases from J; bases unmatched to any gene: 5. Per germline, CDR1 SGHTA and CDR2 FQGNSA. CDR3 amino acids: CASSLQREPDTQYF. CDR3 DNA: TGTGCCAGCAGCTTGCAGCGGGAGCCCGATACGCAGTATTTT.

This clonotype was recorded a few times. V and J are TRBV14 and TRBJ2-1; possibly TRBD2 for D (6 bases). CDR3 length: 17 residues. The V end was cut by 4 bases, the J end by 2 bases, with 18 bases between. Germline V lookup: CDR1 SGHDN, CDR2 FVKESK. The CDR3 loop reads CASSRPRGGGTYNEQFF. The CDR3 coding sequence is TGTGCCAGCAGCCGACCGCGTGGCGGAGGGACCTACAATGAGCAGTTCTTC.

The V call is TRBV4-2, the J call TRBJ2-3, with D perhaps being TRBD1 or TRBD2 (5 bases each). The CDR3 totals 18 residues. Germline V gives CDR1 LGHNA, CDR2 YNFKEQ. Trimming cost V 0 bases and J 2 bases, with 18 bases left between them. CDR3 region: CASSQDPGGGTNTDTQYF. The CDR3 DNA sequence: TGTGCCAGCAGCCAAGACCCGGGTGGGGGAACAAACACAGATACGCAGTATTTT.

As for this clonotype: Since a much larger clone is just one base distant, this may be a read error. The chain has TRBV7-2 and TRBJ2-1; TRBD2 matches 8 bases. The germline gives CDR1 SGHTA, CDR2 FQGNSA. The V segment lost 5 bases and the J segment 5 bases; nucleotides outside the gene matches: 11. The CDR3 is made up of 16 amino acids. This chain's CDR3 is CASSPERESWHNEQFF. Here the CDR3 DNA reads TGTGCCAGCAGCCCCGAGCGGGAGTCTTGGCACAATGAGCAGTTCTTC.

This chain uses TRBV29-1 with TRBJ1-1; D call uncertain. V was shortened by 7 bases and J by 0 bases, with 12 bases between the two germline ends. The germline gives CDR1 SQVTM, CDR2 ANQGSEA. The CDR3 is 13 residues long. The CDR3 coding sequence is TGCAGCGCCGGTAGTGAAATGAACACTGAAGCTTTCTTT. Its translation: CSAGSEMNTEAFF.

The rearrangement joins TRBV4-1 to TRBJ2-1, with TRBD2 as a possible D gene (6 bases). The V end was cut by 2 bases, the J end by 0 bases, with 17 bases between. Germline assignment: CDR1 MGHRA and CDR2 YSYEKL. The CDR3 spans 18 residues. This CDR3 reads CASSQTPPGTDSYNEQFF. In DNA, the CDR3 is TGCGCCAGCAGCCAAACACCGCCCGGGACTGACTCCTACAATGAGCAGTTCTTC.

This clonotype was detected a few times. This sequence joins TRBV6-1 and TRBJ1-2; 7 nucleotides match TRBD1. Trimming cost V 7 bases and J 1 base; bases outside gene matches: 3. This CDR3 has 13 amino acids. From germline, CDR1 is MNHNS and CDR2 SASEGT. The CDR3 protein is CASNRGGNYGYTF. DNA of the CDR3: TGTGCCAGCAACAGGGGTGGTAACTATGGCTACACCTTC.

This clonotype was detected only a few times. The chain recombines TRBV21-1 with TRBJ2-7; TRBD2 is taken as the D call from the table, unchecked against the DNA. TRBV21-1 is tagged as a pseudogene. The CDR3 consists of 16 residues. Here the CDR3 DNA reads TGTGCCAGCAGCAAAAGGGTGACTAGCAATTCCTACGAGCAGTACTTC. Translating it yields CASSKRVTSNSYEQYF.

The V gene is TRBV21-1, the J gene TRBJ2-3; TRBD2, as called in the table, went unchecked against the DNA. TRBV21-1 is classified as a pseudogene. CDR3 length: 17 residues. The CDR3 reads CASSPSGTWASTDTQYF. Written as DNA, the CDR3 is TGTGCCAGCAGCCCCAGCGGGACGTGGGCTAGCACAGATACGCAGTATTTT.

This clonotype was found once. V is TRBV6-1 and J is TRBJ2-5; no definite D call. V gave up 4 bases and J gave up 7 bases, with 7 bases separating them. This CDR3 contains 11 residues. Looked up from germline, CDR1 is MNHNS and CDR2 is SASEGT. This CDR3 reads CASSVTVTQYF. As DNA, the CDR3 is TGTGCCAGCAGTGTCACGGTGACCCAGTACTTC.

This chain links TRBV7-2 with TRBJ1-4, with D possibly matching TRBD1 (5 bases). Trimming took 5 bases from V and 7 from J, leaving 17 bases between them. Germline CDR1 and CDR2: SGHTA and FQGNSA. The CDR3 has 15 amino acids. The CDR3, as DNA: TGTGCCAGCAGCCTAGTTTGGGGCTCGGGTGAAAAACTGTTTTTT. It translates to CASSLVWGSGEKLFF.

The chain joins TRBV6-1 to TRBJ1-2; weak D call: TRBD1 (6 bases). Germline V CDR1 and CDR2: MNHNS, SASEGT. V shed 1 base and J shed 4 bases, with 10 bases lying between them. This CDR3 has 14 amino acids. For the CDR3, the DNA is TGTGCCAGCAGTGAAGGGTCACAGGGCTATGGCTACACCTTC. Translated, it gives CASSEGSQGYGYTF.

This clonotype was observed a handful of times. The chain links TRBV27 to TRBJ1-2; 8 nucleotides match TRBD1. CDR1 and CDR2 (germline): MNHEY, SMNVEV (reference sequence). V shed 5 bases and J 1 base; nucleotides not matched to a gene: 9. This CDR3 has 16 amino acids. For the CDR3, the DNA is TGTGCCAGCAGTCAAGGGACAGGAGGGGTTAACTATGGCTACACCTTC. Translated, it gives CASSQGTGGVNYGYTF.

This rearrangement joins TRBV28 to TRBJ1-5; D ambiguous. The length of the CDR3 is 14 residues. V was pared by 6 bases and J by 0 bases, with 9 bases between. CDR1 is MDHEN, CDR2 SYDVKM, per germline. The CDR3 is CASSRPPSNQPQHF. CDR3 coding DNA: TGTGCCAGCAGCCGACCCCCTAGCAATCAGCCCCAGCATTTT.

This clonotype was found a few times. The chain has TRBV19 and TRBJ1-5; possibly TRBD1 for D (6 bases). Germline V gene lookup returns CDR1 LNHDA and CDR2 SQIVND (reference sequence). Trimming removed 8 bases from V and 5 bases from J, with 22 bases in between. The length of the CDR3 is 16 residues. The chain's CDR3 is CASDPRGAWGDQPQHF. The CDR3 DNA sequence: TGTGCCAGTGACCCGCGGGGGGCTTGGGGGGATCAGCCCCAGCATTTT.

This rearrangement joins TRBV20-1 to TRBJ2-7, with a possible D match to TRBD1 (6 bases). Germline CDR1 and CDR2: DFQATT and SNEGSKA (reference sequence). Trimming left V 3 bases short and J 1 base short, with 13 bases between. The CDR3 covers 14 residues. The DNA for the CDR3 is TGCAGTGCTAGGGTGACAGGTGCTTCCTACGAGCAGTACTTC. Protein product: CSARVTGASYEQYF.